Presented here are 30 T cell receptor beta chains from one specimen sequenced in a study of response to subunit inactivated influenza vaccine. One entry per CDR3 protein results from TCRdb running MiXCR on the RT-PCR reads. The sample has just under 550,000 distinct CDR3 sequences, approximately 22% seen once. Separately, the same data were catalogued under a study of T cells expressing NK-cell markers. According to that study: 5'RACE template switching with UMIs produced the TCR beta cDNA.

The sample in question was CD4+ T cells sorted from PBMCs, obtained about 13 days after vaccination. The origin of the receptors is a man aged 50 to 60 who received an inactivated influenza vaccine.

The genes are TRBV20-1 and TRBJ2-2; D is ambiguous. CDR1 and CDR2 (germline): DFQATT, SNEGSKA (reference sequence). CDR3 length: 14 amino acids. Trimming took 5 bases from V and 2 from J, leaving 12 bases between them. The CDR3 is CSALGSENTGELFF. The CDR3 DNA follows: TGCAGTGCTCTCGGGTCTGAAAACACCGGGGAGCTGTTTTTT.

This clonotype was counted between two and nine times. The chain combines TRBV11-2 with TRBJ2-7, with TRBD1 matching 7 bases. The V segment lost 0 bases and the J segment 2 bases; nucleotides outside the gene matches: 7. Looked up from germline, CDR1 is SGHAT and CDR2 is FQNNGV. The CDR3 loop spans 16 amino acids. The chain's CDR3 is CASSLDVTGKTYEQYF. The CDR3 DNA is TGTGCCAGCAGCTTAGATGTGACAGGGAAAACCTACGAGCAGTACTTC. Combining the CDR3 with reference TRBV11-2 and TRBJ2-7 gives the whole variable domain EAGVAQSPRYKIIEKRQSVAFWCNPISGHATLYWYQQILGQGPKLLIQFQNNGVVDDSQLPKDRFSAERLKGVDSTLKIQPAKLEDSAVYLCASSLDVTGKTYEQYFGPGTRLTVT.

This clonotype occurred many times. The chain employs TRBV28 and TRBJ1-1; D remains ambiguous. Deletions cut 3 bases from V and 11 bases from J, with 22 bases between. The CDR3 length is 15 residues. The germline V gene encodes CDR1 MDHEN and CDR2 SYDVKM. CDR3 DNA sequence: TGTGCCAGCAGTTTTAGACCCTCGGCGTACAGTAGGGCTTTCTTT. Its protein product is CASSFRPSAYSRAFF.

Only a few counts were recorded for this clonotype. The chain couples TRBV5-1 to TRBJ2-2; 8 nucleotides agree with TRBD1. Germline CDR1 is SGHRS and CDR2 is YFSETQ. The trim removed 3 bases at V and 5 bases at J, leaving 12 bases unmatched. This CDR3 has 17 residues. The CDR3 region is CASSSLPTGDGTGELFF. DNA of the CDR3: TGCGCCAGCAGCTCCCTACCGACAGGGGATGGGACCGGGGAGCTGTTTTTT. Looking up the rest from reference TRBV5-1 and TRBJ2-2 gives the full variable domain: KAGVTQTPRYLIKTRGQQVTLSCSPISGHRSVSWYQQTPGQGLQFLFEYFSETQRNKGNFPGRFSGRQFSNSRSEMNVSTLELGDSALYLCASSSLPTGDGTGELFFGEGSRLTVL.

In its sample, this clonotype was seen a few times. The chain has TRBV4-2 and TRBJ2-3; D perhaps matches TRBD2 (6 bases). V was shortened by 8 bases and J by 4 bases, with 19 bases between the two germline ends. The CDR3 runs 15 residues. The germline V gene has CDR1 LGHNA and CDR2 YNFKEQ. The CDR3 region has the DNA TGTGCCAGCGCCCAGAGGAGACTAGGTCCAGATACGCAGTATTTT. The encoded protein is CASAQRRLGPDTQYF.

The chain employs TRBV7-3 and TRBJ2-3; D unclear. Trimming took off 5 bases at V and 6 bases at J, with 12 bases between the two ends. Germline V lookup: CDR1 SGHTA, CDR2 FQGTGA. The CDR3 sequence is 13 residues long. CDR3 bases: TGTGCCAGCAGCCCAGGCCCTAGGGATACGCAGTATTTT. Its protein product is CASSPGPRDTQYF.

A word on this clonotype: A junction boundary mismatches the germline segment, possibly from a read error. This chain uses TRBV2 with TRBJ1-5, with TRBD1 as a possible D gene (5 bases). CDR3 length: 15 amino acids. The germline V gene has CDR1 SNHLY and CDR2 FYNNEI. The CDR3 here is CASREGTQASQPQHF. The CDR3 region has the DNA TGTGCCAGCAGAGAAGGGACTCAGGCAAGTCAGCCCCAGCATTTT.

The chain is built from TRBV10-3 and TRBJ1-3; TRBD1 might be the D (6 bases). Trimming took 7 bases from V and 2 from J, leaving 12 bases between them. Per germline, CDR1 ENHRY and CDR2 SYGVKD. The CDR3 spans 14 residues. CDR3 nucleotides: TGTGCCATCACGACAGGACGTCCTGGAAACACCATATATTTT. This translates into CAITTGRPGNTIYF.

The chain employs TRBV7-6 and TRBJ2-7; TRBD1 matches at 7 bases. V was clipped by 4 bases and J by 2 bases; unmatched bases: 11. CDR1 and CDR2 from the germline V gene are SGHVS and FNYEAQ. The CDR3 loop spans 16 amino acids. CDR3 protein: CASSSFATGTAYEQYF. The CDR3 DNA reads TGTGCCAGCAGCTCATTTGCGACCGGGACAGCCTACGAGCAGTACTTC.

The chain is built from TRBV5-6 and TRBJ1-5; perhaps TRBD1 as D (6 bases). Germline-derived CDR1 and CDR2 are SGHDT and YYEEEE. The ends were cut back, 2 bases at V and 10 bases at J, with 19 bases in the middle. The CDR3 length is 15 residues. The CDR3 sequence: CASSFGAPGGGPQHF. Here the CDR3 DNA reads TGTGCCAGCAGCTTTGGGGCACCGGGAGGGGGACCCCAGCATTTT.

This clonotype was picked up a small number of times. This rearrangement joins TRBV4-2 to TRBJ2-1, with D unresolved. The CDR3 extends over 16 amino acids. The germline CDR1 and CDR2 sequences are LGHNA and YNFKEQ. V was cut by 0 bases and J by 0 bases, with 9 bases left in between. The CDR3 sequence is CASSQDRPHSYNEQFF. The CDR3 nucleotides read TGTGCCAGCAGCCAAGATAGACCGCACTCCTACAATGAGCAGTTCTTC.

This sequence joins TRBV2 and TRBJ1-4; no clear D gene. The germline V gene has CDR1 SNHLY and CDR2 FYNNEI. The CDR3 is 12 amino acids. Trimming left V 8 bases short and J 7 bases short, with 11 bases between. The CDR3 spells CASRQDSEKLFF. The CDR3 DNA reads as TGTGCCAGCCGGCAGGATAGTGAAAAACTGTTTTTT.

This clonotype was counted only a few times. The chain links TRBV5-1 to TRBJ1-3; D gene ambiguous. Trimming took 6 bases from V and 4 from J, leaving 11 bases between them. The CDR3 loop spans 13 amino acids. Per the germline V gene, CDR1 is SGHRS and CDR2 is YFSETQ. For the CDR3, the DNA is TGCGCCAGCATTCGAGGAGTAGGAAACACCATATATTTT. This translates into CASIRGVGNTIYF.

DNA of the CDR3: TGCGCCAGCAGGGACGGCGGGGGGACTACACGAGATACGCAGTATTTT. It codes for CASRDGGGTTRDTQYF. The chain employs TRBV5-1 and TRBJ2-3, with 8 bases matching TRBD2. Trimming removed 5 bases from V and 5 bases from J; junction bases left unmatched: 13. This CDR3 has 16 amino acids. Germline V gene sequence: CDR1 SGHRS, CDR2 YFSETQ.

This clonotype has ten or more counts. The chain couples TRBV12-3 or TRBV12-4 to TRBJ1-1, with D possibly matching TRBD1 (5 bases). The CDR3 extends over 12 amino acids. Between the trimmed V and J ends, which lost 5 bases and 4 bases, there was a span of 8 bases. The DNA for the CDR3 is TGTGCCAGCAGTCAGGGTGGCACTGAAGCTTTCTTT. As protein: CASSQGGTEAFF.

The rearrangement joins TRBV7-2 to TRBJ1-2, with TRBD1 identical over 8 bases. The CDR3 has 13 residues. Germline CDR1 is SGHTA and CDR2 is FQGNSA. V shed 3 bases, J shed 8 bases, and the junction held 5 bases outside the gene matches. For the CDR3, the DNA is TGTGCCAGCAGCTTCATTCGACAGGGGGGCTACACCTTC. Translation: CASSFIRQGGYTF.

The chain uses TRBV20-1 and TRBJ2-3, with no clear D. Trimming stripped 1 base from V and 0 bases from J, with 11 bases between. CDR1 and CDR2 (germline): DFQATT, SNEGSKA (reference sequence). The CDR3 has 15 amino acids. CDR3 in DNA: TGCAGTGCTAGAGTACGAGACAATAGCACAGATACGCAGTATTTT. As protein: CSARVRDNSTDTQYF.

Ten or more counts support this clonotype. DNA of the CDR3: TGCAGCGTTGAGGACCGGGACAGTAATGAAAAACTGTTTTTT. Residues: CSVEDRDSNEKLFF. The J gene is TRBJ1-4, the V gene TRBV29-1; TRBD1 agrees at 7 bases. Germline CDR1 SQVTM, CDR2 ANQGSEA. Trimming at V came to 3 bases and at J to 4 bases, leaving 5 bases not matched to a gene. The CDR3 totals 14 residues.

Only a few counts were recorded for this clonotype. The junction shows a germline mismatch at one end, possibly a read error. The rearrangement links TRBV29-1 to TRBJ2-3; TRBD2 agrees at 9 bases. The CDR3 totals 11 residues. The germline V gene has CDR1 SQVTM and CDR2 ANQGSEA. The CDR3, as DNA: TGCAGCGTTGAAGATTTAGCGGGGGTGTTTTTT. Its translation: CSVEDLAGVFF.

This clonotype was counted a few times. The chain uses TRBV20-1 and TRBJ1-5; tentatively, D is TRBD1 (6 bases). CDR1 is DFQATT, CDR2 SNEGSKA, per germline (reference sequence). The CDR3 runs 14 residues. The V end lost 2 bases, the J end lost 7 bases, and 15 bases lay between the germline ends. The CDR3, as DNA: TGCAGTGCTAGATGGCGCGGGGGCGGGCAGCCCCAGCATTTT. Protein sequence: CSARWRGGGQPQHF.

Ten or more counts support this clonotype. The V gene is TRBV14, the J gene TRBJ1-6; the D gene is possibly TRBD1 (5 bases). This CDR3 has 14 residues. Trimming cost V 3 bases and J 9 bases, with 12 bases left between them. Germline CDR1 SGHDN, CDR2 FVKESK. The CDR3 region is CASSHWTMGSPLHF. In nucleotides, the CDR3 is TGTGCCAGCAGCCACTGGACAATGGGTTCACCCCTCCACTTT.

Here the CDR3 DNA reads TGTGCCACCAGAGAACGGACACGCGATCGCCAGTCCTACGAGCAGTACTTC. Protein product: CATRERTRDRQSYEQYF. V is TRBV24-1 and J is TRBJ2-7, with D tentatively TRBD1 (5 bases). CDR3 size: 17 residues. Trimming left V 7 bases short and J 1 base short, with 22 bases between. The germline CDR1 and CDR2 sequences are KGHDR and SFDVKD.

The CDR3 DNA sequence: TGTGCCAGCAGCCAAGGGGCAGGGGGCGAGCAGTACTTC. Encoded protein: CASSQGAGGEQYF. The chain links TRBV3-1 to TRBJ2-7; 7 positions match TRBD1. Trimming cost V 1 base and J 6 bases; bases outside gene matches: 3. The CDR3 consists of 13 residues. Looked up from germline, CDR1 is LGHDT and CDR2 is YNNKEL (reference sequence).

This clonotype was observed a few times. The V gene is TRBV28, the J gene TRBJ2-1; no clear D. This CDR3 has 17 residues. V lost 4 bases and J 7 bases, leaving 23 bases between the germline ends. The germline V gene encodes CDR1 MDHEN and CDR2 SYDVKM. The CDR3 DNA is TGTGCCAGCAGTTCCAGAACCACTTCCCGGCAGACTAATGAGCAGTTCTTC. This codes for CASSSRTTSRQTNEQFF.

The rearrangement joins TRBV7-2 to TRBJ2-3; 9 bases map to TRBD1. Germline values: CDR1 SGHTA, CDR2 FQGNSA. The V segment lost 2 bases and the J segment 3 bases; nucleotides outside the gene matches: 9. CDR3 size: 17 residues. The CDR3 spells CASSLTIGTGKTDTQYF. CDR3 nucleotide sequence: TGTGCCAGCAGCTTAACGATTGGGACAGGGAAAACAGATACGCAGTATTTT.

The rearrangement joins TRBV19 to TRBJ2-1, with 9 nucleotides matching TRBD1. Germline loops: CDR1 LNHDA, CDR2 SQIVND (reference sequence). V lost 5 bases, J lost 4 bases, and 6 bases stayed unmatched. The CDR3 loop spans 15 amino acids. CDR3 protein: CASSSRQGGYNEQFF. Here the CDR3 DNA reads TGTGCCAGTAGTTCCCGACAGGGGGGGTACAATGAGCAGTTCTTC. Looking up the rest from reference TRBV19 and TRBJ2-1 gives the full variable domain: DGGITQSPKYLFRKEGQNVTLSCEQNLNHDAMYWYRQDPGQGLRLIYYSQIVNDFQKGDIAEGYSVSREKKESFPLTVTSAQKNPTAFYLCASSSRQGGYNEQFFGPGTRLTVL.

This clonotype was recorded many times. The chain employs TRBV12-3 or TRBV12-4 and TRBJ1-6; D might be TRBD1 (6 bases). The CDR3 length is 16 residues. V lost 6 bases, J lost 7 bases, and 19 bases lay in between. The CDR3 coding sequence is TGTGCCAGCAGCCTATCCGGGGGCCGGGGGAATTCACCCCTCCACTTT. This translates into CASSLSGGRGNSPLHF.

J is TRBJ1-1 and V is TRBV27; D remains ambiguous. CDR1 is MNHEY, CDR2 SMNVEV, per germline (reference sequence). V was cut by 5 bases and J by 8 bases, with 3 bases left in between. The CDR3 has 9 residues. In nucleotides, the CDR3 is TGTGCCAGCAGTCAGGAAGCTTTCTTT. It translates to CASSQEAFF.

This clonotype has more than one count but fewer than ten. The chain is built from TRBV3-1 and TRBJ1-6; D perhaps matches TRBD1 (6 bases). The CDR3 covers 15 residues. Germline assignment: CDR1 LGHDT and CDR2 YNNKEL (reference sequence). V lost 2 bases and J 8 bases, leaving 13 bases between the germline ends. The CDR3 bases are TGTGCCAGCAGCCAACCCGGCAGGGGTTATTCACCCCTCCACTTT. It codes for CASSQPGRGYSPLHF.

The chain links TRBV11-1 to TRBJ2-1; D is possibly TRBD1 or TRBD2 (5 bases each). This CDR3 spans 14 amino acids. Germline CDR1 and CDR2: SGHAT and FQDESV (reference sequence). V shed 1 base and J shed 9 bases, with 13 bases lying between them. This chain's CDR3 is CASSLGARGIEQFF. DNA for the CDR3: TGTGCCAGCAGCTTAGGAGCTCGGGGCATTGAGCAGTTCTTC. Looking up the rest from reference TRBV11-1 and TRBJ2-1 gives the full variable domain: EAEVAQSPRYKITEKSQAVAFWCDPISGHATLYWYRQILGQGPELLVQFQDESVVDDSQLPKDRFSAERLKGVDSTLKIQPAELGDSAMYLCASSLGARGIEQFFGPGTRLTVL.